This TCR beta chain derives from a study of human T cells and chemical hapten exposure. Turning to the study itself: Each patient's scalp received weekly diphenylcyclopropenone throughout the approximately 24-week study.

Via MiXCR, TCRdb re-called the RACE reads, giving one row per CDR3 protein. The repertoire consists of around 150,000 distinct CDR3 sequences, with approximately 15% occurring once and the leading ten covering less than 2%. Whole-study results and caveats: Expanded TCRs formed significantly more large CDR3 similarity clusters than controls. After DPC sensitization, TCRs above 1 in 1000 frequency showed no change.

Germline-derived CDR1 and CDR2 are LGHNA and YSLEER. The CDR3 totals 15 residues. The V end lost 1 base, the J end lost 3 bases, and 11 bases lay between the germline ends. Regarding time point: patch test 1, 2 weeks after DPC sensitization. Specified treatment: therapeutic diphenylcyclopropenone sensitization with weekly scalp DPC. This clonotype was seen many times. What it binds is not known. The rearrangement joins TRBV4-3 to TRBJ2-3; a weak D match, TRBD1 (5 bases). Material: whole blood, obtained in connection with sensitization to the hapten diphenylcyclopropenone (DPC). The TCR comes from a woman younger than 45 with alopecia areata. Some clones in this sample may be carry-over from other donors' samples. The CDR3 DNA sequence: TGCGCCAGCAGCCAAGGGAAAAGGGGAACAGATACGCAGTATTTT. It codes for CASSQGKRGTDTQYF.